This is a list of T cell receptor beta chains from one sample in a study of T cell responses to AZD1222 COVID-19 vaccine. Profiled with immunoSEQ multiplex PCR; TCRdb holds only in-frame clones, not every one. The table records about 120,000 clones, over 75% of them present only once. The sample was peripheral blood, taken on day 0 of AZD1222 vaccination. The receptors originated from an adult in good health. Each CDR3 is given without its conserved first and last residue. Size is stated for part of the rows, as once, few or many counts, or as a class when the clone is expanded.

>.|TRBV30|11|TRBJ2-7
AWILPGSYEQY
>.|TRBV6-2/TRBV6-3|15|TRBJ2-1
ASSPLTSGNPYNEQF
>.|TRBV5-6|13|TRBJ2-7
ASSLSSGPKVEQY
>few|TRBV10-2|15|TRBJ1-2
ASSDRDREPFIRGYT
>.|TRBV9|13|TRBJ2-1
ASSARLAPYNEQF
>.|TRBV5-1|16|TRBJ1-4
ASSPLGGTVSTNEKLF
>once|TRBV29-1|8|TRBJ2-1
SVLAHEQF
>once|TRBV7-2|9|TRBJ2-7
ASSSYRGQY
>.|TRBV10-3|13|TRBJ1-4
AISGSTGMTEKLF
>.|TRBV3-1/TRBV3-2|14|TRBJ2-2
ASSQAGTINTGELF
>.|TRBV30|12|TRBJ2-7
AWAPGGPSREQY
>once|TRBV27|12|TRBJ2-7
ASSSGTSGYEQY
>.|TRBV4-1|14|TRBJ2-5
ASSHARDSSQETQY
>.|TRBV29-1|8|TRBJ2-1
SVDGTPEF
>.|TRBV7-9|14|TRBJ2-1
ASSLSGGYSYNEQF
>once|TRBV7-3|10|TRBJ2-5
ASSPTGETQY
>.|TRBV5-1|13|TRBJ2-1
ASSSTGTRHNEQF
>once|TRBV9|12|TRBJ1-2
ASSAGQGPEGYT
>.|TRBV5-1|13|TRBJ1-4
ASSSRQSNEKELF
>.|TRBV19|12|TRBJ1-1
ASIRTGTYTEAF
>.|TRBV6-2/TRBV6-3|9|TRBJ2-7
ASSPAYEQY
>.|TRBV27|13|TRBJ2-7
ASSLAGILNYEQY
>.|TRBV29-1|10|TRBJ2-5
SVENRGETQY
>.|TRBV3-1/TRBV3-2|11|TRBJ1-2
ASSPVRLGGYT
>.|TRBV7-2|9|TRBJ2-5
ASSLKETQY
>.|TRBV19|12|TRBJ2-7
ASSIAIGLYEQY
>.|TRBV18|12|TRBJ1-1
ASSLTTMNTEAF
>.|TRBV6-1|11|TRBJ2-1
ASSEASALQQF
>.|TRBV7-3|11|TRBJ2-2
ASGGRNTGELF
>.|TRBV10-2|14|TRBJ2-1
ASSEPGLADNNEQF
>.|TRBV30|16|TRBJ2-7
AWSVLRLAGGPSYEQY
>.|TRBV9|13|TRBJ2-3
ASSLTSGLTDTQY
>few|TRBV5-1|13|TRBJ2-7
ASSLQGQGAYEQY
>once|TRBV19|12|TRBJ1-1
ASTLSVAETEAF
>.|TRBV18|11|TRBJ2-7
ASSPLGGYEQY
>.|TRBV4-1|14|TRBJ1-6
ASSQAAAFSGSPLH
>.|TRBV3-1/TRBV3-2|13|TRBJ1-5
ASSQGIRFNQPQH
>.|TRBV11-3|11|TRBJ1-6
ASSQGGESPLH
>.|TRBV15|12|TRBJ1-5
ATSAQSVNQPQH
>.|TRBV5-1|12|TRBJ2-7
ASSLGQGAYEQY
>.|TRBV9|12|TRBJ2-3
ASSVDLGGDTQY
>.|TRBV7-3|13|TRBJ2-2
ASSQRTGGTGELF
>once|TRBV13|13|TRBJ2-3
ASSLWGQGTDTQY
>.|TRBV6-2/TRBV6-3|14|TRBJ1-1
ASSYVSRGMNTEAF
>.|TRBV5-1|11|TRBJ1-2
ASADTANYGYT
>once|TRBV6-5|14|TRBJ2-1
ASSYGILSSYNEQF
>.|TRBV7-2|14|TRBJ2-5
ASSPPPAGGRETQY
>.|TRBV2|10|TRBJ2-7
ASSFSSYEQY
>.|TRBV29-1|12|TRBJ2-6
SVPSRTGANVLT
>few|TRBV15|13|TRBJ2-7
ATSRGQTGDNEQY
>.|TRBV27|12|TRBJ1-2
ASKLAGAGGGYT
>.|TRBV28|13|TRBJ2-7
ASSLAVLNSYEQY
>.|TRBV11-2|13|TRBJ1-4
ASSSNRGTNEKLF